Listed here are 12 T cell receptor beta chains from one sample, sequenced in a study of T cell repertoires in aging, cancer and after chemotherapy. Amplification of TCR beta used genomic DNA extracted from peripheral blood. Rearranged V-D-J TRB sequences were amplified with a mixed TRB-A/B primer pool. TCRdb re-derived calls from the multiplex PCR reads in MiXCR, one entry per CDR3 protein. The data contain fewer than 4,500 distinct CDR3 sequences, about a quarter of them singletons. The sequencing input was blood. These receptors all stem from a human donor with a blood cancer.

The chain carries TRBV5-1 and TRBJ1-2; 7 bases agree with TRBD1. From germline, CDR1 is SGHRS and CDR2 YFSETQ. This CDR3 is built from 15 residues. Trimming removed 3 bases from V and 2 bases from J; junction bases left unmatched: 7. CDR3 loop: CASSWGTAPNYGYTF. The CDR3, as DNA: TGCGCCAGCAGCTGGGGGACAGCGCCCAACTATGGCTACACCTTC.

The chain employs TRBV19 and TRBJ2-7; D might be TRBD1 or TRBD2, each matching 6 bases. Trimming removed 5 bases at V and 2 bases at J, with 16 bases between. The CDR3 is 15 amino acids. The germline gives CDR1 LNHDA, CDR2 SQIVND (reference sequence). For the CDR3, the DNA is TGTGCCAGTAGTTCGTACCGGGGGCAAGCCTACGAGCAGTACTTC. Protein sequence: CASSSYRGQAYEQYF.

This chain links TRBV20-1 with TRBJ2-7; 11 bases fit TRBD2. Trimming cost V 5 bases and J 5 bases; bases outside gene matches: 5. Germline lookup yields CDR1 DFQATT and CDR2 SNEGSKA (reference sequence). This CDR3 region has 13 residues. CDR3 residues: CSALRLAGNEQYF. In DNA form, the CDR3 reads TGCAGTGCTCTAAGACTAGCGGGAAACGAGCAGTACTTC.

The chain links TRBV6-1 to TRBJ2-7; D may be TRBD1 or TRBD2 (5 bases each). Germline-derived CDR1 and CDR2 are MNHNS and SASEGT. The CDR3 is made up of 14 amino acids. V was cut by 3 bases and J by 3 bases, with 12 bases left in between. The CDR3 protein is CASSDMGERYEQYF. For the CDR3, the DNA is TGTGCCAGCAGTGACATGGGGGAGCGCTACGAGCAGTACTTC.

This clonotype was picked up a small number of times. Here the CDR3 DNA reads TGCGCCAGCAGCTGGACTAGCGGGAACTCCTACAATGAGCAGTTCTTC. Translating gives CASSWTSGNSYNEQFF. The V gene is TRBV5-1, the J gene TRBJ2-1, with 12 bases matching TRBD2. The germline gives CDR1 SGHRS, CDR2 YFSETQ. V dropped 3 bases and J dropped 0; count of bases not matched to a gene: 1. The CDR3 is made up of 16 amino acids.

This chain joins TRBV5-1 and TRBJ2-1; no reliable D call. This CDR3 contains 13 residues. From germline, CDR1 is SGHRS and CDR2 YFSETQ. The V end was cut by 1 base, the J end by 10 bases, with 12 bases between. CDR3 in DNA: TGCGCCAGCAGCTTGTATGTCCCAGCGGAGCAGTTCTTC. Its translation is CASSLYVPAEQFF.

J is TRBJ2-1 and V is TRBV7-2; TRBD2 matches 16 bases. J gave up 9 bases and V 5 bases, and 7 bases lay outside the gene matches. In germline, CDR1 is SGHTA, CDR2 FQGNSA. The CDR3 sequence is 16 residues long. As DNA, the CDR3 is TGTGCCAGCAGCCCAACGGGACTAGCGGGAGGGCTTGAGCAGTTCTTC. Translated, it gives CASSPTGLAGGLEQFF.

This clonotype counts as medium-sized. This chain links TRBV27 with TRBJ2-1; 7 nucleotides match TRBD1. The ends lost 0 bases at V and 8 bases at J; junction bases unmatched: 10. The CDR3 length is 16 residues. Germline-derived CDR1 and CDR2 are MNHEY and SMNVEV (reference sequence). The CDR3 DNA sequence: TGTGCCAGCAGTTTATCGACAGGGCGGAGGATCTATGAGCAGTTCTTC. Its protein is CASSLSTGRRIYEQFF.

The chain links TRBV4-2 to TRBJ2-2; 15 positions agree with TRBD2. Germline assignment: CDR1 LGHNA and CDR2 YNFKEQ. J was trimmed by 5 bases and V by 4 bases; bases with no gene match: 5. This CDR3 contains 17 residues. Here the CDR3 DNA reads TGTGCCAGCAGCCCAAAGGGACTAGCGGGAGGTACCGGGGAGCTGTTTTTT. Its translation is CASSPKGLAGGTGELFF.

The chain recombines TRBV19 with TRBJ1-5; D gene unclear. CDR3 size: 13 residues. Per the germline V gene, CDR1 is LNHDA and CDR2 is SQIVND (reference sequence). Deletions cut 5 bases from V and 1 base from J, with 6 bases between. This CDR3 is CASSRVSNQPQHF. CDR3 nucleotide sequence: TGTGCCAGTAGTCGGGTCAGCAATCAGCCCCAGCATTTT.

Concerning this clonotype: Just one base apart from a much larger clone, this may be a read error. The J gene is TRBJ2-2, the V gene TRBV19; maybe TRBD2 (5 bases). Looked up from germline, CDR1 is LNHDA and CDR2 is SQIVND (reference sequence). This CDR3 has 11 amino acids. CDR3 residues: CASSSYGELLF. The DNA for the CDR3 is TGTGCCAGTAGTTCCTACGGGGAGCTGCTTTTT.

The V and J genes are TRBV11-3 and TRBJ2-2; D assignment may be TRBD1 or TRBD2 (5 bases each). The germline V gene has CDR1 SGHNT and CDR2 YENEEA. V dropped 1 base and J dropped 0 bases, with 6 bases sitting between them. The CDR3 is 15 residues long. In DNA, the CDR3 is TGTGCCAGCAGCTTAGGAGGGGCGAACACCGGGGAGCTGTTTTTT. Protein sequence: CASSLGGANTGELFF.